This TCR beta chain was profiled in a study of blood T cell repertoires in COVID-19. Whole-study context: From the United States, Italy and Spain came samples of acute and convalescent COVID-19.

Authors' data handling: Estimation of nucleated cell counts relied on the amplification of reference gene primers. This table comes from immunoSEQ multiplex PCR, and its TCRdb copy is limited to in-frame clones, with some not included. That table supplies the V and J calls and clone size; D and trimming were determined from the DNA. The data show over 150,000 clones, around four fifths seen once. Seattle cases were enrolled at active infection and followed longitudinally. This CDR3 has 13 residues. V lost 7 bases and J 3 bases, leaving 12 bases between the germline ends. Germline CDR1 is SNHLY and CDR2 is FYNNEI.

The chain is built from TRBV2 and TRBJ1-1; no reliable D call. The sequencing sample was made of peripheral blood. The sequence came from a woman aged 65 to 85 with COVID-19, enrolled during active disease. This chain's CDR3 is CASTQAYYTEAFF. The CDR3 coding sequence is TGTGCCAGCACCCAGGCTTATTACACTGAAGCTTTCTTT.